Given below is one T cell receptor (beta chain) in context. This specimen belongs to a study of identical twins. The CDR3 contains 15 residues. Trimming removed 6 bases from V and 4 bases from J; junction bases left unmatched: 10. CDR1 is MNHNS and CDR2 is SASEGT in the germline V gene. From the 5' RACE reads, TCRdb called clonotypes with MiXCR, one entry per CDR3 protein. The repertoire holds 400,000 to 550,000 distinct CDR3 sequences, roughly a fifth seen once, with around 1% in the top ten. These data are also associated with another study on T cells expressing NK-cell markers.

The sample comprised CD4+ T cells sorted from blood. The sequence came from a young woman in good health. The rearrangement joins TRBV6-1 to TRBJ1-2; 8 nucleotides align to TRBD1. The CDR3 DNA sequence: TGTGCCAGCAGCCCGGGACAGGCAGGGCCCTATGGCTACACCTTC. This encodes CASSPGQAGPYGYTF.